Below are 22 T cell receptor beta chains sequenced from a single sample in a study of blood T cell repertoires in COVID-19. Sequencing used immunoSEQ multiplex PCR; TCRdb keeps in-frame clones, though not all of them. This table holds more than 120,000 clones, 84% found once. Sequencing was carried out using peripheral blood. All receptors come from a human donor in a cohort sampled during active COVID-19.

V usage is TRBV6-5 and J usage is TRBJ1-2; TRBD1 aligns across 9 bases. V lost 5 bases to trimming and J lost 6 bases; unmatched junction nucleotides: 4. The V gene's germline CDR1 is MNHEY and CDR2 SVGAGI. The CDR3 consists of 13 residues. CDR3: CASSTGGRDGYTF. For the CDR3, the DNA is TGTGCCAGCAGTACAGGGGGCCGTGATGGCTACACCTTC.

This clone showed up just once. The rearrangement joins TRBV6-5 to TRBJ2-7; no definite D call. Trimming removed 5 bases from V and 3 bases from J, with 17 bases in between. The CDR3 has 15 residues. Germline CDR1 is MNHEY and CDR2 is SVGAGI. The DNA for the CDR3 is TGTGCCAGCAGTCCTTCTAGGCCCCTAGGCTACGAGCAGTACGTC. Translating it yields CASSPSRPLGYEQYV.

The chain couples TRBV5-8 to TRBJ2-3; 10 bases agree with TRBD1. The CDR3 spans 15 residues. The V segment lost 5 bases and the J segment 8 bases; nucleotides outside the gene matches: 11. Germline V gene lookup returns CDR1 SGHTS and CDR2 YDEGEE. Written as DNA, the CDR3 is TGTGCCAGCAGAACTCGGACAGGGGGAAAAGCTACGCAGTATTTT. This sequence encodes CASRTRTGGKATQYF.

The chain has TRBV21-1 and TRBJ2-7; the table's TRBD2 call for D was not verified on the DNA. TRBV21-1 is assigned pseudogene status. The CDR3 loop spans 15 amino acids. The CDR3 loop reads CASSKARRASYEQYV. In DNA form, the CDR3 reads TGTGCCAGCAGCAAAGCGCGGCGGGCCTCCTACGAGCAGTACGTC.

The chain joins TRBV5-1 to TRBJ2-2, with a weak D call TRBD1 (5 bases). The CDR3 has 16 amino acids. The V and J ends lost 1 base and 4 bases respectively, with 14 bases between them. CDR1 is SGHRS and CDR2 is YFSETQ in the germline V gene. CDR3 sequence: CASSLSPQGGTGELFF. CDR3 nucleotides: TGCGCCAGCAGCTTGTCCCCCCAGGGTGGCACCGGGGAGCTGTTTTTT.

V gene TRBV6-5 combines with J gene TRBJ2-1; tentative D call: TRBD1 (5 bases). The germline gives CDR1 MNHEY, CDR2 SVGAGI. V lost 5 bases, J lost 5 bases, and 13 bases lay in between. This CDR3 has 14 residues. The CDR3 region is CASSTSDTDNEQFF. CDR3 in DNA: TGTGCCAGCAGTACCTCGGACACGGACAATGAGCAGTTCTTC.

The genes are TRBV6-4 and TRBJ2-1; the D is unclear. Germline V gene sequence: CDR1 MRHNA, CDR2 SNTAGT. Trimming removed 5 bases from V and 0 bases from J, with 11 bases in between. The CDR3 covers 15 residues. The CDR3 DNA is TGTGCCAGCAGTCGATCAGCGAGCTCCTACAATGAGCAGTTCTTC. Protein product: CASSRSASSYNEQFF.

The CDR3 protein is CASSDSSVQETQYF. The CDR3 nucleotides are TGTGCCAGCAGTGATTCTAGCGTTCAAGAGACCCAGTACTTC. The chain uses TRBV2 and TRBJ2-5; D perhaps matches TRBD2 (6 bases). This CDR3 contains 14 residues. Trimming took 3 bases from V and 2 from J, leaving 10 bases between them. Germline V gene sequence: CDR1 SNHLY, CDR2 FYNNEI.

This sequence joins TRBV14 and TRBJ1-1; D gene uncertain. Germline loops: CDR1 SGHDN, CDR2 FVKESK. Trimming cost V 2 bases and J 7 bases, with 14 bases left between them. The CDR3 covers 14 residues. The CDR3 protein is CASSQPGKKSEAFF. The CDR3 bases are TGTGCCAGCAGCCAACCTGGTAAGAAGAGTGAAGCTTTCTTT.

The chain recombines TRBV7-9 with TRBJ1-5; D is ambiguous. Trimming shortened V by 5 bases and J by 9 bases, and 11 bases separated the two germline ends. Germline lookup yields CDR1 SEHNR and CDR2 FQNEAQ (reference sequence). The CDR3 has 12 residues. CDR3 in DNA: TGTGCCAGCAGCCTCCAGGCCGGGCCCCAGCATTTT. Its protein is CASSLQAGPQHF.

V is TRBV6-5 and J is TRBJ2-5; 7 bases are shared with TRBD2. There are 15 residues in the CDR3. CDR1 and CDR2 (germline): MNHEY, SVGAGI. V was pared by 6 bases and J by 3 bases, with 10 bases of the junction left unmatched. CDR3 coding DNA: TGTGCCAGCAGCCTCGGGTGGCGGGGGAAAGAGACCCAGTACTTC. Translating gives CASSLGWRGKETQYF.

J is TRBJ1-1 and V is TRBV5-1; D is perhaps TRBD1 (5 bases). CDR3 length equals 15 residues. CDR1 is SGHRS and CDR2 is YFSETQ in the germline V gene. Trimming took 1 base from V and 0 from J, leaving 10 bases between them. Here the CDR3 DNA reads TGCGCCAGCAGCTTGCAGGGTCCCATGAACACTGAAGCTTTCTTT. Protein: CASSLQGPMNTEAFF.

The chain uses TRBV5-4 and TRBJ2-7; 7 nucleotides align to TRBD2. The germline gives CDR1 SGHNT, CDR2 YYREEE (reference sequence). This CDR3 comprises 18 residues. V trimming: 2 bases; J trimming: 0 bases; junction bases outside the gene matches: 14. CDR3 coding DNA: TGTGCCAGCAGCTTCGAGCTAGGTCGCGGGGGTGACTCCTACGAGCAGTACGTC. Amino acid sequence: CASSFELGRGGDSYEQYV.

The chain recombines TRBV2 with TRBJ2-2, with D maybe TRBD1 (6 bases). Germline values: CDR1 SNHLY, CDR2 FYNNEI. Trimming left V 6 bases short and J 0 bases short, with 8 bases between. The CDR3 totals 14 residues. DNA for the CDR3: TGTGCCAGCAGCAGGGGTACGAACACCGGGGAGCTGTTTTTT. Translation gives CASSRGTNTGELFF.

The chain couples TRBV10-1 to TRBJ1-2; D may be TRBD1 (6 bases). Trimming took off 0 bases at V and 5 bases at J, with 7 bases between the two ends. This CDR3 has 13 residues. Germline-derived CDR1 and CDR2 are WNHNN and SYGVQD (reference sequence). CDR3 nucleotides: TGCGCCAGCAGTGAGTCGGGGGCTTATGGCTACACCTTC. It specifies CASSESGAYGYTF.

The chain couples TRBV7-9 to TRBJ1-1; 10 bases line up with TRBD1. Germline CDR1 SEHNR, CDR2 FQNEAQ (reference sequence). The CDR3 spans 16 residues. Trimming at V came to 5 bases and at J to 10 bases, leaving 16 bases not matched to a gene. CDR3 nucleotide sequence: TGTGCCAGCAGCGCCCTGGGAGGGGACAGGGGTCTTTTAGCTTTCTTT. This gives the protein CASSALGGDRGLLAFF.

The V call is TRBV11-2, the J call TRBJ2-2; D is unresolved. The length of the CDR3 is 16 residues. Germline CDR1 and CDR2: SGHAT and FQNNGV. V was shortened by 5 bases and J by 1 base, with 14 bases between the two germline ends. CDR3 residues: CASSRLGCRNTGELFF. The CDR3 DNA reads TGTGCCAGCAGCCGTCTGGGCTGTAGGAACACCGGGGAGCTGTTTTTT.

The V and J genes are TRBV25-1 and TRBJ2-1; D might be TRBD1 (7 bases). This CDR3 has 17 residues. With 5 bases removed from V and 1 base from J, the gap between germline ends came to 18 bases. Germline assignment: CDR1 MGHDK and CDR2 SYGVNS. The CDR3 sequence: CASSRTFAGQSYNEQFF. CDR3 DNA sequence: TGTGCCAGCAGTCGCACTTTTGCGGGACAGTCCTACAATGAGCAGTTCTTC.

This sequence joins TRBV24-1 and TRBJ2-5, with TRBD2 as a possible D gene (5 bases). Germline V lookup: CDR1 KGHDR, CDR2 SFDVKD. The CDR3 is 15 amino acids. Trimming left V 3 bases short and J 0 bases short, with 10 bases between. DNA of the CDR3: TGTGCCACCAGTGATAGAGGGCGGGACCAAGAGACCCAGTACTTC. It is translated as CATSDRGRDQETQYF.

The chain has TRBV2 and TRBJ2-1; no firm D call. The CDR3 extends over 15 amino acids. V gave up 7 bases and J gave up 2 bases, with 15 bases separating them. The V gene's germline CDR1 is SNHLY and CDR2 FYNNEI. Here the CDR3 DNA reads TGTGCCAGCACGAATCTAGAAAACCCCTACAATGAGCAGTTCTTC. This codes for CASTNLENPYNEQFF.

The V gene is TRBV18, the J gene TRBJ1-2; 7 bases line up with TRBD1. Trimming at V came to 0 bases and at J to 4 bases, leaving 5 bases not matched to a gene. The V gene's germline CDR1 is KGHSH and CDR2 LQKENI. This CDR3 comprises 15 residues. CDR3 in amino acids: CASSPPVAGGYGYTF. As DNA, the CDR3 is TGTGCCAGCTCACCACCGGTGGCAGGGGGCTATGGCTACACCTTC.

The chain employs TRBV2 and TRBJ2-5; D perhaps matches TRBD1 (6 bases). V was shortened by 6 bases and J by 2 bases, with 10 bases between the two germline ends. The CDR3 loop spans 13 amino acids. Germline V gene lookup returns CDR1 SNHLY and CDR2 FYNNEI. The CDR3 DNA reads TGTGCCAGCAGGGGGACACGACAAGAGACCCAGTACTTC. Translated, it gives CASRGTRQETQYF.